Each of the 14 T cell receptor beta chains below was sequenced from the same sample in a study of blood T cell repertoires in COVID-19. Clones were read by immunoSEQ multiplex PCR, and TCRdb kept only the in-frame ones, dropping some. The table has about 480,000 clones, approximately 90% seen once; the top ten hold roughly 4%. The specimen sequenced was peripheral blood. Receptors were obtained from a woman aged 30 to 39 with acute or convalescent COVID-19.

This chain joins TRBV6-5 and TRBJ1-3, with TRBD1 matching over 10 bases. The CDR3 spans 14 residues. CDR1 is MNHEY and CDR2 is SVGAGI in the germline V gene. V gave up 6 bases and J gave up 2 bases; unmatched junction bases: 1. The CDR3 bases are TGTGCCAGCAGGGGGACAGGGGCTGGAAACACCATATATTTT. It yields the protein CASRGTGAGNTIYF.

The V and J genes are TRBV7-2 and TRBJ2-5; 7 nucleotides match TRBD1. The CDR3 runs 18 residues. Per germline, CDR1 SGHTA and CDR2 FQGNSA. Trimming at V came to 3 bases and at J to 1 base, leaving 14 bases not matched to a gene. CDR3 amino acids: CASSFGYRGFSGQETQYF. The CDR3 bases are TGTGCCAGCAGCTTTGGGTACAGGGGATTTTCTGGCCAAGAGACCCAGTACTTC.

CDR3 nucleotide sequence: TGTGCCAGCAGCGACCTAGCGGGGGGGCCAGGGGAGACCCAGTACTTC. Translating it yields CASSDLAGGPGETQYF. The chain links TRBV7-3 to TRBJ2-5; TRBD2 matches 12 bases. CDR1 is SGHTA, CDR2 FQGTGA, per germline. Losses at the gene ends were 5 bases for V and 5 bases for J; bases not matched to a gene: 9. This CDR3 spans 16 amino acids.

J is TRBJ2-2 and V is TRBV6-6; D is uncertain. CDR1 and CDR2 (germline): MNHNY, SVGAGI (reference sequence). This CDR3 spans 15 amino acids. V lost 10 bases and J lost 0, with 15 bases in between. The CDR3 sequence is CATAPGAANTGELFF. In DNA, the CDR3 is TGTGCCACCGCGCCCGGTGCCGCGAACACCGGGGAGCTGTTTTTT.

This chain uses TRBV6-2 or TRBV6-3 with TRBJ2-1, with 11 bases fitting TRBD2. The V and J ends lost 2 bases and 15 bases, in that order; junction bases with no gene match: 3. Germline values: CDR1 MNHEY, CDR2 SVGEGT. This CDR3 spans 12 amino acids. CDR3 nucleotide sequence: TGTGCCAGCAGTTACGGTCTAGCGGGGGGGTTCTTC. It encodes CASSYGLAGGFF.

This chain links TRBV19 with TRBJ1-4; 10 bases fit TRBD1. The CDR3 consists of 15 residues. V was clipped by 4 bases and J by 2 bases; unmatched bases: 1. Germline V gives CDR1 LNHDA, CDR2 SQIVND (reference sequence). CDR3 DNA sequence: TGTGCCAGTAGTAGACAGGGGGCCACTAATGAAAAACTGTTTTTT. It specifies CASSRQGATNEKLFF.

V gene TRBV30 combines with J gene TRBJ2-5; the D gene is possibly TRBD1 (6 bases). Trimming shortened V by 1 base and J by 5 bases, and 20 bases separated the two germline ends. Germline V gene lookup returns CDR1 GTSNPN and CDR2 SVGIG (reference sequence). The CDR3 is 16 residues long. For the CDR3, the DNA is TGTGCCTGGAGTGCCTCCCTAAGGGGGACCGGGGAGACCCAGTACTTC. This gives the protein CAWSASLRGTGETQYF. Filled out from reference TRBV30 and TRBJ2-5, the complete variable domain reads SQTIHQWPATLVQPVGSPLSLECTVEGTSNPNLYWYRQAAGRGLQLLFYSVGIGQISSEVPQNLSASRPQDRQFILSSKKLLLSDSGFYLCAWSASLRGTGETQYFGPGTRLLVL.

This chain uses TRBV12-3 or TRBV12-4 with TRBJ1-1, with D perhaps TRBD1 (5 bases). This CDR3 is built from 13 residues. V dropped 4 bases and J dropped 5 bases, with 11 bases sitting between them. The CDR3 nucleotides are TGTGCCAGCAGTTCTACGGGACTGACTGAAGCTTTCTTT. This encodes CASSSTGLTEAFF.

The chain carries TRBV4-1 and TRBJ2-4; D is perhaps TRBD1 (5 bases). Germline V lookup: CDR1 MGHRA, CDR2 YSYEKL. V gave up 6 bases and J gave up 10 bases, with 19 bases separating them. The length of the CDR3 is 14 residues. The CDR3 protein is CASSSMAGPFIQYF. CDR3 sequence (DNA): TGCGCCAGCAGTTCAATGGCAGGGCCCTTTATTCAGTACTTC.

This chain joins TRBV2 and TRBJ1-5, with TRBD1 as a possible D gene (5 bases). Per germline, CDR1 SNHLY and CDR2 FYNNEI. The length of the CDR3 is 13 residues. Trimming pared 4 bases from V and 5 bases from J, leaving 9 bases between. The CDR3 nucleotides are TGTGCCAGCAGTGGGTCAGGGTATCAGCCCCAGCATTTT. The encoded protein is CASSGSGYQPQHF. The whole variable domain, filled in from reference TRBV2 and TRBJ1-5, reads EPEVTQTPSHQVTQMGQEVILRCVPISNHLYFYWYRQILGQKVEFLVSFYNNEISEKSEIFDDQFSVERPDGSNFTLKIRSTKLEDSAMYFCASSGSGYQPQHFGDGTRLSIL.

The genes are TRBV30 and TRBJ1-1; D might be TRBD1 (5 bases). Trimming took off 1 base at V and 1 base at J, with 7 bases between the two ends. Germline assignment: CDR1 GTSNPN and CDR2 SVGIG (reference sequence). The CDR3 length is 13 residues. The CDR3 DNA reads TGTGCCTGGAGTGAAGACAGGAACACTGAAGCTTTCTTT. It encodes CAWSEDRNTEAFF.

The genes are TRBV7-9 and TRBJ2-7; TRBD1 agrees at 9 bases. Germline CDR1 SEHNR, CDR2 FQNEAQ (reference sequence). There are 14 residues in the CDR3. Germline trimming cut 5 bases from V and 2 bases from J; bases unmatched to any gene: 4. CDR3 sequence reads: CASSPRDRAYEQYF. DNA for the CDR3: TGTGCCAGCAGCCCCCGGGACAGGGCCTACGAGCAGTACTTC.

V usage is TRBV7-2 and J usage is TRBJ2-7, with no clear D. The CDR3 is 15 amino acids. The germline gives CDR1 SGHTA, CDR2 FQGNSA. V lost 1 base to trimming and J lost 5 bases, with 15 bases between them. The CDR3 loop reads CASSLVALPENEQYF. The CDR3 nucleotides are TGTGCCAGCAGCTTAGTCGCCCTCCCGGAGAACGAGCAGTACTTC.

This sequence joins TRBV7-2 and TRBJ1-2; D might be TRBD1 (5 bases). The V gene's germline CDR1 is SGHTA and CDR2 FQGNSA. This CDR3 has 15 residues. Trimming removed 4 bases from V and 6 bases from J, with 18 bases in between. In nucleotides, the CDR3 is TGTGCCAGCAGCTCTCGTACAGGAACACTCAATGGCTACACCTTC. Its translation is CASSSRTGTLNGYTF.